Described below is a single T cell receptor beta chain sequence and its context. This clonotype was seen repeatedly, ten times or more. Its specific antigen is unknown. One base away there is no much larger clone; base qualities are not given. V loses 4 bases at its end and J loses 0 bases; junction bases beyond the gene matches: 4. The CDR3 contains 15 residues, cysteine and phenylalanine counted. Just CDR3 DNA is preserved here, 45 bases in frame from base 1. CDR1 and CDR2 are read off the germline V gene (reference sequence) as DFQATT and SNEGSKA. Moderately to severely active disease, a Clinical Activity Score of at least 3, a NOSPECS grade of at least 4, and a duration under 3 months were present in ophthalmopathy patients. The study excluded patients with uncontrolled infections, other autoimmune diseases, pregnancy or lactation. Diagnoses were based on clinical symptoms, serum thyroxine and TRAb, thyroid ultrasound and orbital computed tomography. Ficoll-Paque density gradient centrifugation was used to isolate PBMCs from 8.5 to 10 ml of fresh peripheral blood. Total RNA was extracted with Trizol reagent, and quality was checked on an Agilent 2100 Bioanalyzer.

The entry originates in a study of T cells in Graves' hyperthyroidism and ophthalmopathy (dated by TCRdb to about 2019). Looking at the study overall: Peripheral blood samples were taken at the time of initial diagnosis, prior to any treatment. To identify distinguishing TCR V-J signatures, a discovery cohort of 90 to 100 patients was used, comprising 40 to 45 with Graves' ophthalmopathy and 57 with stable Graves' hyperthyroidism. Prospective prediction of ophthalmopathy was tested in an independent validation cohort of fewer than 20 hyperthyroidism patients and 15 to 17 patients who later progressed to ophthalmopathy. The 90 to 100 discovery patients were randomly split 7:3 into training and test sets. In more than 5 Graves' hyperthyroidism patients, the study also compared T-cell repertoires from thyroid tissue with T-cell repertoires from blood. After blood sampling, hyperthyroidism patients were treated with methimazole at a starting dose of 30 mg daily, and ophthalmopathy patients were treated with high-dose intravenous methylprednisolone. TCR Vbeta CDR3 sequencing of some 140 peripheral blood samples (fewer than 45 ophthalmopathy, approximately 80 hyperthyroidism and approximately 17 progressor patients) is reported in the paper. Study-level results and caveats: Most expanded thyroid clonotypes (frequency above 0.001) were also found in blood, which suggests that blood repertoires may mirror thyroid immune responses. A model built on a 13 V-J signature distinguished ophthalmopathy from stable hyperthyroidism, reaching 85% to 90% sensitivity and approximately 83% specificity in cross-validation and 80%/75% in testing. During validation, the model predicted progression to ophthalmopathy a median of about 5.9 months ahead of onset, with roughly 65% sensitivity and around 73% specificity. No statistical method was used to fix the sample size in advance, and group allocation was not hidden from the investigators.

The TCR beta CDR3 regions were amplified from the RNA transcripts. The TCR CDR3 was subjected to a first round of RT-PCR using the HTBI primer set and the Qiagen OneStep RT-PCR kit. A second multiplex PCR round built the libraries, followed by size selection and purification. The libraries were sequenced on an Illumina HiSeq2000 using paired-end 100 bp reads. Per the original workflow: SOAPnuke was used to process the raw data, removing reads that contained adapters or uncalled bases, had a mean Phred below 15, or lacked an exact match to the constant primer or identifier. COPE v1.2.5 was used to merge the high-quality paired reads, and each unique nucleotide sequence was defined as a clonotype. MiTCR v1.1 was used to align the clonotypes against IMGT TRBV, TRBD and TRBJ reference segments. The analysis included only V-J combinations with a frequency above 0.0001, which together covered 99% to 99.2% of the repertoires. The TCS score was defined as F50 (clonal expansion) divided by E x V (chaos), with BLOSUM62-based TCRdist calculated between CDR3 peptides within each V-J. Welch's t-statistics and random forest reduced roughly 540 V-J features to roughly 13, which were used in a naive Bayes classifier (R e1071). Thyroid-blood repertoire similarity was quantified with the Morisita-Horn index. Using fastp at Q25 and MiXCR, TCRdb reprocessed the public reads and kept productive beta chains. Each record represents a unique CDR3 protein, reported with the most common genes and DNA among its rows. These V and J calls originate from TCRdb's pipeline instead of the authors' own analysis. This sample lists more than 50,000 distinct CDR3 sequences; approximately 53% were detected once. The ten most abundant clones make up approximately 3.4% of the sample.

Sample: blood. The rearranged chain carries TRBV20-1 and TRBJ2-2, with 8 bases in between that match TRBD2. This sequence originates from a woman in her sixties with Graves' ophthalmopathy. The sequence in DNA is TGCAGTGCTAAGGGGCGGGGGGCGAACACCGGGGAGCTGTTTTTT. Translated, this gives CSAKGRGANTGELFF.